This is a list of T cell receptor beta chains from one sample in a study of cytomegalovirus exposure and HLA in healthy donors. Clones were sequenced by immunoSEQ multiplex PCR, and TCRdb holds only the in-frame ones, with some missing. The data hold almost 200,000 clones, with around 76% observed a single time. Sample: PBMCs. The source is a man aged 25 to 40 in good health and CMV-seronegative. Both conserved end residues are part of each CDR3. A D gene is named only where the DNA matches it firmly. Expanded clones are given a class, and other clones once, few, many or no size at all.

d_call	clone_size	v_call	j_call	cdr3_nt	cdr3_aa
.	.	TRBV28	TRBJ2-7	TGTGCCAGCACCGAGAACAGGGTGGAGTACTTC	CASTENRVEYF
TRBD1	.	TRBV29-1	TRBJ2-7	TGCAGCGTTGAAGGTCTGGGACAGGGGAGAGACGAGCAGTACTTC	CSVEGLGQGRDEQYF
.	few	TRBV20-1	TRBJ2-7	TGCAGTGCTAGAGTGGGCACCGAGCAGTACTTC	CSARVGTEQYF
TRBD1	.	TRBV6-1	TRBJ2-1	TGTGCCAGCAGTGAATTCGCGGAACAGGGGGCATACAATGAGCAGTTCTTC	CASSEFAEQGAYNEQFF
TRBD1	.	TRBV7-3	TRBJ1-4	TGTGCCAGCAGCAGGGACAGGAGTGAAAAACTGTTTTTT	CASSRDRSEKLFF
.	once	TRBV5-1	TRBJ2-3	TGCGCCAGCAGCTCCGAGGGGGGGCTGACAGATACGCAGTATTTT	CASSSEGGLTDTQYF
TRBD1	few	TRBV2	TRBJ1-1	TGTGCCAGCAGTGAAGAGGACAGGATGAACACTGAAGCTTTCTTT	CASSEEDRMNTEAFF
.	few	TRBV28	TRBJ1-5	TGTGCCAGCAGTTTTCCGGAGCCCCAGCATTTT	CASSFPEPQHF
TRBD1	.	TRBV27	TRBJ2-7	TGTGCCAGCCCAGAGGTTGGGACAGGGTCTTCGAACTCCTACGAGCAGTACTTC	CASPEVGTGSSNSYEQYF
.	.	TRBV29-1	TRBJ2-1	TGCAGCGTTAGACGAGACAGGCAGTTCTTC	CSVRRDRQFF
.	.	TRBV7-3	TRBJ2-3	TGTGCCAGCAGCCCCATAGACGGGATCCCAGATACGCAGTATTTT	CASSPIDGIPDTQYF